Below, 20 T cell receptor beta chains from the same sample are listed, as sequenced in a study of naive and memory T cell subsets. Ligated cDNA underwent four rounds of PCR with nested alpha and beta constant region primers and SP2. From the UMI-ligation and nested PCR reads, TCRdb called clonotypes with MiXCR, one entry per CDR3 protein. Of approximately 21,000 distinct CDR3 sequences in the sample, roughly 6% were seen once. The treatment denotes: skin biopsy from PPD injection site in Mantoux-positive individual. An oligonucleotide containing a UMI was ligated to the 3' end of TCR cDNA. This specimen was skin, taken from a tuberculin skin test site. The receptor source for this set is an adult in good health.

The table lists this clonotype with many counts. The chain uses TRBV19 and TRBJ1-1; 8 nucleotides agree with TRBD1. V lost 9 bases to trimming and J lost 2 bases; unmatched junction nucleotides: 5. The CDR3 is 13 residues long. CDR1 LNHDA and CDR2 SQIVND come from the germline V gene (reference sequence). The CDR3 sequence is CASRDRSNTEAFF. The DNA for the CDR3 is TGTGCCAGCCGGGACAGGTCTAACACTGAAGCTTTCTTT.

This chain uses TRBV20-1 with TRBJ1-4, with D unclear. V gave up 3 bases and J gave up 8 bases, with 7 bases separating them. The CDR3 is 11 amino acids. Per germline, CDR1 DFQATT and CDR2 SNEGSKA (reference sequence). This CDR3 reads CSASNQEKLFF. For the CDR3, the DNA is TGCAGTGCTAGTAACCAGGAAAAACTGTTTTTT.

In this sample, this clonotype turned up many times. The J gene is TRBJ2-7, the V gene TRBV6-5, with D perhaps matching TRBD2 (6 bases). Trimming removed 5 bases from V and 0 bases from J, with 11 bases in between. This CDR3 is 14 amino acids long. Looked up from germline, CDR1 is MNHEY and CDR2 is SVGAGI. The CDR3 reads CASSRSGSSYEQYF. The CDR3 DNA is TGTGCCAGCAGTCGTAGCGGTAGCTCCTACGAGCAGTACTTC.

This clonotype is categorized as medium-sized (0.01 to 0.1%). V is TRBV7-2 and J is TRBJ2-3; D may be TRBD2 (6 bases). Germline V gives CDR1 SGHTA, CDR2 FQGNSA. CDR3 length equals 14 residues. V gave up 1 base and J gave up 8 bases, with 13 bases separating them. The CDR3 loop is CASSLVPEGSTQYF. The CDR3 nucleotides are TGTGCCAGCAGCTTAGTCCCGGAGGGGTCTACGCAGTATTTT.

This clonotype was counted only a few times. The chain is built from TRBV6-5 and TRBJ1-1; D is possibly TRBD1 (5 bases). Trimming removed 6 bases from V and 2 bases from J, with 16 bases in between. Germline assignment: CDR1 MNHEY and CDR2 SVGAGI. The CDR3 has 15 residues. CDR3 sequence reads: CASSQPGTGNTEAFF. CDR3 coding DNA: TGTGCCAGCAGCCAACCCGGGACGGGAAACACTGAAGCTTTCTTT.

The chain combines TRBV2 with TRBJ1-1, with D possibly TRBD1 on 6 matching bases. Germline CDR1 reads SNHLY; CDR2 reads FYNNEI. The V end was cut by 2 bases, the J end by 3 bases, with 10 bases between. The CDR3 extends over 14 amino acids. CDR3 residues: CASSERGRDTEAFF. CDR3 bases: TGTGCCAGCAGTGAAAGGGGGAGAGACACTGAAGCTTTCTTT.

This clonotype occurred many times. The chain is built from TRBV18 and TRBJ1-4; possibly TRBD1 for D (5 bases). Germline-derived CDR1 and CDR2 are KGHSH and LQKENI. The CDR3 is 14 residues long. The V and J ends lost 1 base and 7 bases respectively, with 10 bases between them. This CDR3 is CASSPLDSREKLFF. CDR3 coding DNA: TGTGCCAGCTCACCACTAGACAGCCGTGAAAAACTGTTTTTT.

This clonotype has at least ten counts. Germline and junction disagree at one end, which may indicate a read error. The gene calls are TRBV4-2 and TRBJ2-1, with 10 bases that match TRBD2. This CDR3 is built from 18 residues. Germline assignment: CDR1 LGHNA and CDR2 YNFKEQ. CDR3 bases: TGTGCCAGCAGGCAAGATCTGGCTAGCGGGAGTCTCTACAATGAGCAGTTCTTC. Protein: CASRQDLASGSLYNEQFF.

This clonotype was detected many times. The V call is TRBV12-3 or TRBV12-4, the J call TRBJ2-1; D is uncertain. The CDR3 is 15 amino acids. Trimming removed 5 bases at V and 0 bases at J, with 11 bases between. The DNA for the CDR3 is TGTGCCAGCAGTGTAGGACGGATCTCCTACAATGAGCAGTTCTTC. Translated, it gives CASSVGRISYNEQFF.

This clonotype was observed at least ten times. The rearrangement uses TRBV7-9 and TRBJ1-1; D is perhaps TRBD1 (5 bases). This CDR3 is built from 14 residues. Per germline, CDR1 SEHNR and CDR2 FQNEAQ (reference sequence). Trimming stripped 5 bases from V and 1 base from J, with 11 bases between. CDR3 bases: TGTGCCAGCAGCGTAGACAGACCGAACACTGAAGCTTTCTTT. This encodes CASSVDRPNTEAFF.

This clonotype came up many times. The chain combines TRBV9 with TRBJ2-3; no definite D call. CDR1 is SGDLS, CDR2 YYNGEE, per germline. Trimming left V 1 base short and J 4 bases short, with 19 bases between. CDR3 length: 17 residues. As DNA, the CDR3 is TGTGCCAGCAGCGTACGTTCGGCAGCCCGCGGCTCAGATACGCAGTATTTT. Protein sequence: CASSVRSAARGSDTQYF.

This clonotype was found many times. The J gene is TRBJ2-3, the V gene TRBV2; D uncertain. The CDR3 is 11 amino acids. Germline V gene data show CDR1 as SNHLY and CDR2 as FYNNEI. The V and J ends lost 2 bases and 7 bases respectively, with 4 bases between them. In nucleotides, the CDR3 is TGTGCCAGCAGTGAACTCCATACGCAGTATTTT. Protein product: CASSELHTQYF.

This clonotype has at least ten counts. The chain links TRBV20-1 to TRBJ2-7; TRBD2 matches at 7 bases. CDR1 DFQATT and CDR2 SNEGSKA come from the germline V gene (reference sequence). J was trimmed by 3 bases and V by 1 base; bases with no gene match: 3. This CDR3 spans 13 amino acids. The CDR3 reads CSARGGRGYEQYF. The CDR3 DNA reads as TGCAGTGCTAGAGGGGGGAGGGGCTACGAGCAGTACTTC.

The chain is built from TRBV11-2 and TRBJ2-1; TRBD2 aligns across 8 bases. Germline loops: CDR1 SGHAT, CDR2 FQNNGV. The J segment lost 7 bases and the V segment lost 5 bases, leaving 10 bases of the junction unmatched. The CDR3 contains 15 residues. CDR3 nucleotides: TGTGCCAGCAGCCCCCGTTTCGGGAGGGGAAATGAGCAGTTCTTC. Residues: CASSPRFGRGNEQFF.

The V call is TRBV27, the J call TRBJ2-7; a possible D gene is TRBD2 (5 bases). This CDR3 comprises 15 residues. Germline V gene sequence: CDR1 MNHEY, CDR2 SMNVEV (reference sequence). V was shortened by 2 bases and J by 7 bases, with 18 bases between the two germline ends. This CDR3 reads CASSLVVLGPGEQYF. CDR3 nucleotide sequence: TGTGCCAGCAGTTTAGTCGTCCTAGGACCGGGGGAGCAGTACTTC.

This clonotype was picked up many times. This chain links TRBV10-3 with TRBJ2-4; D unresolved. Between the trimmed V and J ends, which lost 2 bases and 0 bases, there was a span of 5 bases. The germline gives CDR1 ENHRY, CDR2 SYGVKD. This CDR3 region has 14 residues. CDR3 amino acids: CAISERRAKNIQYF. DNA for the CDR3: TGTGCCATCAGTGAGCGCAGAGCCAAAAACATTCAGTACTTC.

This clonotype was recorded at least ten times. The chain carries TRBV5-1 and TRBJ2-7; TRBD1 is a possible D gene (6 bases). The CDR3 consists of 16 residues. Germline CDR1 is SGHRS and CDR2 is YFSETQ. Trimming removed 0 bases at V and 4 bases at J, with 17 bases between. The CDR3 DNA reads TGCGCCAGCAGCTTGGCAGGAGCCGGGACACTTTACGAGCAGTACTTC. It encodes CASSLAGAGTLYEQYF.

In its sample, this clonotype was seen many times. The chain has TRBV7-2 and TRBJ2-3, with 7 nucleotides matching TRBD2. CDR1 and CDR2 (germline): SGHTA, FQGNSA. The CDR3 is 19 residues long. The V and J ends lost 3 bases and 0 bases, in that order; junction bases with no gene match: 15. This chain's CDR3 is CASSFSRGSSGFSTDTQYF. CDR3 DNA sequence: TGTGCCAGCAGCTTTAGCCGTGGTAGTAGCGGGTTTAGCACAGATACGCAGTATTTT.

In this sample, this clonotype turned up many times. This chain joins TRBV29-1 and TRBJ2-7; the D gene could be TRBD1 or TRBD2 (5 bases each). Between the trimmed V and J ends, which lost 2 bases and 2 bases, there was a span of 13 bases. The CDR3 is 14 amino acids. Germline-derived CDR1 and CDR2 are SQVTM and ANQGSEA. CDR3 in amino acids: CSVESRDRTYEQYF. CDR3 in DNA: TGCAGCGTTGAAAGCCGGGACCGAACCTACGAGCAGTACTTC.

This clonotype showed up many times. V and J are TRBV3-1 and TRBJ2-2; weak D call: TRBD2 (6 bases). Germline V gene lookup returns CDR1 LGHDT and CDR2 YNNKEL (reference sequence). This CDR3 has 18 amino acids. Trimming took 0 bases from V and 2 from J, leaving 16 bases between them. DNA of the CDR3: TGTGCCAGCAGCCAAGATTCTTGGGGAGGTCGTAACACCGGGGAGCTGTTTTTT. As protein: CASSQDSWGGRNTGELFF.